The 32 T cell receptor beta chains presented below share a single source sample, sequenced in a study of blood T cell repertoires in COVID-19. Sequencing was performed with immunoSEQ multiplex PCR; in TCRdb, only in-frame clones are kept and a portion is missing. The repertoire has about 53,000 clones, 86% of them found once; the top ten carry 2.5% to 3%. The specimen was peripheral blood. Receptors originate from a man aged 80 or over with acute or convalescent COVID-19.

The chain combines TRBV7-3 with TRBJ1-6; 10 bases agree with TRBD1. Germline V gives CDR1 SGHTA, CDR2 FQGTGA. V shed 2 bases, J shed 5 bases, and the junction held 0 bases outside the gene matches. CDR3 length: 15 amino acids. The CDR3 is CASSLGTGDNSPLHF. In nucleotides, the CDR3 is TGTGCCAGCAGCTTAGGGACAGGGGATAATTCACCCCTCCACTTT.

CDR3 region: CASSYDRERMNTEAFF. In DNA, the CDR3 is TGTGCCAGCAGTTACGATAGGGAGAGGATGAACACTGAAGCTTTCTTT. V and J are TRBV6-2 or TRBV6-3 and TRBJ1-1; unclear D gene. In germline, CDR1 is MNHEY, CDR2 SVGEGT. The CDR3 spans 16 residues. V gave up 2 bases and J gave up 0 bases, with 13 bases separating them.

The gene calls are TRBV25-1 and TRBJ1-4; TRBD1 agrees at 9 bases. The CDR3 covers 16 residues. With V trimmed by 0 bases and J by 7 bases, 6 bases remained unmatched. The germline gives CDR1 MGHDK, CDR2 SYGVNS. The CDR3 loop reads CASSEYKGTGPEKLFF. The CDR3 DNA follows: TGTGCCAGCAGTGAATATAAGGGGACAGGGCCTGAAAAACTGTTTTTT.

The J gene is TRBJ2-3, the V gene TRBV12-5, with 8 bases lining up with TRBD2. There are 17 residues in the CDR3. With V trimmed by 1 base and J by 2 bases, 8 bases remained unmatched. Looked up from germline, CDR1 is LGHNT and CDR2 is FRNRAP. This CDR3 is CASGLEPGTRDTDTQYF. In DNA form, the CDR3 reads TGTGCTAGTGGTTTGGAACCCGGGACTAGGGACACAGATACGCAGTATTTT.

CDR3 coding DNA: TGTGCCAGCCAGGGCAACGGCTGGGAAAAACTGTTTTTT. This codes for CASQGNGWEKLFF. The chain carries TRBV12-3 or TRBV12-4 and TRBJ1-4; the D gene is possibly TRBD1 (5 bases). The CDR3 consists of 13 residues. Trimming pared 8 bases from V and 8 bases from J, leaving 15 bases between.

This chain connects TRBV7-2 to TRBJ2-7, with 8 bases that match TRBD2. J was trimmed by 1 base and V by 5 bases; bases with no gene match: 10. Per germline, CDR1 SGHTA and CDR2 FQGNSA. The CDR3 runs 16 residues. The CDR3 here is CASSPGVAGSSYEQYF. CDR3 in DNA: TGTGCCAGCAGCCCCGGGGTAGCGGGATCTTCCTACGAGCAGTACTTC.

The chain carries TRBV7-2 and TRBJ1-6, with TRBD1 matching 8 bases. Trimming took 5 bases from V and 6 from J; bases not matched to a gene: 12. The CDR3 covers 17 residues. Germline CDR1 reads SGHTA; CDR2 reads FQGNSA. The chain's CDR3 is CASSLPRDRTINSPLHF. DNA of the CDR3: TGTGCCAGCAGCCTACCCCGGGACAGGACTATTAATTCACCCCTCCACTTT.

CDR3 loop: CASSPRFGEKLFF. CDR3 nucleotides: TGTGCCAGTAGTCCCCGGTTCGGGGAAAAACTGTTTTTT. V usage is TRBV19 and J usage is TRBJ1-4, with D unclear. CDR1 and CDR2 from the germline V gene are LNHDA and SQIVND (reference sequence). This CDR3 is built from 13 residues. V lost 5 bases to trimming and J lost 8 bases, with 12 bases between them. Drawing the rest from reference TRBV19 and TRBJ1-4, the complete variable domain is DGGITQSPKYLFRKEGQNVTLSCEQNLNHDAMYWYRQDPGQGLRLIYYSQIVNDFQKGDIAEGYSVSREKKESFPLTVTSAQKNPTAFYLCASSPRFGEKLFFGSGTQLSVL.

This rearrangement joins TRBV24-1 to TRBJ2-6, with 10 bases matching TRBD1. V lost 4 bases and J lost 4; bases outside the gene matches: 6. Germline assignment: CDR1 KGHDR and CDR2 SFDVKD. There are 17 residues in the CDR3. Written as DNA, the CDR3 is TGTGCCACCAGTGACCCCGGGACAGGGGAAGGGGCCAACGTCCTGACTTTC. It specifies CATSDPGTGEGANVLTF.

V and J are TRBV11-2 and TRBJ2-5, with 8 bases aligning to TRBD2. Germline V CDR1 and CDR2: SGHAT, FQNNGV. V gave up 1 base and J gave up 5 bases; unmatched junction bases: 9. There are 16 residues in the CDR3. The CDR3 sequence: CASSLGAAGDRETQYF. CDR3 in DNA: TGTGCCAGCAGCTTAGGGGCAGCGGGGGATCGGGAGACCCAGTACTTC.

The chain is built from TRBV5-1 and TRBJ2-2; 9 nucleotides align to TRBD1. Per the germline V gene, CDR1 is SGHRS and CDR2 is YFSETQ. The V gene end was trimmed by 4 bases and the J gene end by 4 bases; junction bases not matched to a gene: 2. The CDR3 runs 14 residues. This chain's CDR3 is CASSMTGGTGELFF. The CDR3, as DNA: TGCGCCAGCAGCATGACAGGGGGCACCGGGGAGCTGTTTTTT.

This clone has more than one count but fewer than ten. The chain recombines TRBV5-1 with TRBJ2-7; TRBD1 aligns across 7 bases. The V gene's germline CDR1 is SGHRS and CDR2 YFSETQ. The CDR3 length is 14 residues. The V segment lost 0 bases and the J segment 8 bases; nucleotides outside the gene matches: 8. The CDR3 here is CASSLDAGGGKQYF. CDR3 nucleotides: TGCGCCAGCAGCTTGGATGCAGGGGGTGGTAAGCAGTACTTC.

This clone was detected a few times. The chain combines TRBV13 with TRBJ2-5, with D tentatively TRBD2 (6 bases). This CDR3 comprises 16 residues. V lost 11 bases to trimming and J lost 2 bases, with 24 bases between them. Germline CDR1 PRHDT, CDR2 FYEKMQ (reference sequence). CDR3 DNA: TGTGCCGGAATCCGGGGGTTCCCTTCCGGGCAAGAGACCCAGTACTTC. This codes for CAGIRGFPSGQETQYF.

Only a few counts were recorded for this clone. V and J are TRBV12-3 or TRBV12-4 and TRBJ2-2; tentative D call: TRBD1 (5 bases). V was cut by 5 bases and J by 5 bases, with 9 bases left in between. This CDR3 has 13 residues. CDR3 sequence reads: CASSPQGTGELFF. The CDR3, as DNA: TGTGCCAGCAGTCCCCAGGGAACCGGGGAGCTGTTTTTT.

V and J are TRBV15 and TRBJ1-1; possibly TRBD1 for D (6 bases). V was clipped by 1 base and J by 5 bases, with 17 bases between them. CDR1 is LNHNV, CDR2 YYDKDF, per germline (reference sequence). The CDR3 totals 16 residues. CDR3 coding DNA: TGTGCCACCAGCAGAGGAAGGAACAGGGAAGGGACTGAAGCTTTCTTT. Its protein is CATSRGRNREGTEAFF.

This clone was picked up one time. The V gene is TRBV7-8, the J gene TRBJ2-7, with 9 bases matching TRBD2. Germline CDR1 reads SGHVS; CDR2 reads FQNEAQ. Unmatched junction bases numbered 10, after V lost 0 bases and J lost 1 base. CDR3 length equals 18 residues. CDR3 DNA sequence: TGTGCCAGCAGCTTAGCGGCCCTCCCGGGACTAGCTTCCTACGAGCAGTACTTC. The encoded protein is CASSLAALPGLASYEQYF. The variable domain in full, with the rest retrieved from reference TRBV7-8 and TRBJ2-7, is GAGVSQSPRYKVAKRGQDVALRCDPISGHVSLFWYQQALGQGPEFLTYFQNEAQLDKSGLPSDRFFAERPEGSVSTLKIQRTQQEDSAVYLCASSLAALPGLASYEQYFGPGTRLTVT.

This clone was seen only a few times. The chain joins TRBV3-1 (or the pseudogene TRBV3-2) to TRBJ1-6, with TRBD1 identical over 7 bases. J was trimmed by 3 bases and V by 3 bases; bases with no gene match: 5. The germline gives CDR1 LGHDT, CDR2 YNNKEL (reference sequence). The CDR3 is made up of 16 amino acids. The CDR3 nucleotides are TGTGCCAGCAGCCAGAGGACAGGCAGCTATAATTCACCCCTCCACTTT. This codes for CASSQRTGSYNSPLHF.

The CDR3 spells CAISETGRGDNSPLHF. The CDR3 DNA reads TGTGCCATCAGTGAGACAGGACGGGGGGATAATTCACCCCTCCACTTT. The genes are TRBV10-3 and TRBJ1-6, with TRBD1 as a possible D gene (5 bases). This CDR3 comprises 16 residues. Deletions cut 2 bases from V and 5 bases from J, with 13 bases between. The germline CDR1 and CDR2 sequences are ENHRY and SYGVKD.

Details on this clone: Other nucleotide sequences in the sample specify the same CDR3. The V and J genes are TRBV3-1 (or the pseudogene TRBV3-2) and TRBJ2-3; TRBD2 agrees at 13 bases. From germline, CDR1 is LGHDT and CDR2 YNNKEL (reference sequence). The length of the CDR3 is 17 residues. V lost 1 base and J lost 2; bases outside the gene matches: 3. CDR3 region: CASSQGLAGGPTDTQYF. The DNA of the CDR3 is TGTGCCAGCAGCCAAGGACTAGCGGGGGGCCCCACAGATACGCAGTATTTT.

V gene TRBV25-1 combines with J gene TRBJ2-7; D is possibly TRBD2 (5 bases). Germline loops: CDR1 MGHDK, CDR2 SYGVNS. The CDR3 consists of 17 residues. The germline V and J ends were trimmed by 2 bases and 3 bases, with 20 bases remaining between them. The CDR3 loop reads CASSENKGAGLGYEQYF. The DNA for the CDR3 is TGTGCCAGCAGTGAAAATAAGGGTGCAGGACTGGGCTACGAGCAGTACTTC.

This chain links TRBV5-6 with TRBJ1-4; D possibly corresponds to TRBD1 (5 bases). CDR1 SGHDT and CDR2 YYEEEE come from the germline V gene. The CDR3 spans 14 residues. V lost 3 bases and J lost 13, with 19 bases in between. This chain's CDR3 is CASSYTVSGDRLFF. The CDR3 DNA sequence: TGTGCCAGCAGCTACACAGTCTCGGGGGATAGACTGTTTTTT.

The V and J genes are TRBV12-2 and TRBJ2-7; TRBD1, the D gene given by the table, was not confirmed from the DNA. TRBV12-2 is given as a pseudogene. This CDR3 contains 13 residues. The CDR3 coding sequence is TGTGCAAGTCGCTTTGGACAGAAGTACGAGCAGTACTTC. Its protein product is CASRFGQKYEQYF.

The rearrangement joins TRBV5-1 to TRBJ2-5; 8 bases are shared with TRBD1. The ends lost 3 bases at V and 2 bases at J; junction bases unmatched: 9. Germline values: CDR1 SGHRS, CDR2 YFSETQ. The CDR3 has 16 amino acids. CDR3 in DNA: TGCGCCAGCAGCTCGGACAGGGTTGGACCTCAAGAGACCCAGTACTTC. Its translation is CASSSDRVGPQETQYF.

This sequence joins TRBV6-1 and TRBJ2-7; D perhaps matches TRBD1 (5 bases). The CDR3 extends over 13 amino acids. V gave up 7 bases and J gave up 2 bases, with 12 bases separating them. Germline assignment: CDR1 MNHNS and CDR2 SASEGT. For the CDR3, the DNA is TGTGCCAGCACCCCGGACAAAACCTACGAGCAGTACTTC. Encoded protein: CASTPDKTYEQYF.

The J gene is TRBJ1-4, the V gene TRBV7-9; D remains unclear. Trimming left V 5 bases short and J 8 bases short, with 18 bases between. CDR3 length equals 15 residues. Germline CDR1 reads SEHNR; CDR2 reads FQNEAQ (reference sequence). CDR3 bases: TGTGCCAGCAGCGCAGGAAGAGGGCTTGGGGAAAAACTGTTTTTT. Residues: CASSAGRGLGEKLFF.

The rearrangement links TRBV14 to TRBJ1-1; 7 nucleotides match TRBD1. The germline V gene has CDR1 SGHDN and CDR2 FVKESK. CDR3 length: 14 amino acids. V shed 0 bases, J shed 8 bases, and the junction held 6 bases outside the gene matches. Here the CDR3 reads CASSQEFGTAEAFF. DNA for the CDR3: TGTGCCAGCAGCCAAGAATTCGGGACAGCAGAAGCTTTCTTT.

This chain links TRBV5-1 with TRBJ1-1; D might be TRBD1 (5 bases). Trimming removed 1 base from V and 1 base from J, with 14 bases in between. The CDR3 extends over 16 amino acids. Per germline, CDR1 SGHRS and CDR2 YFSETQ. The CDR3 sequence is CASSLRQGKGNTEAFF. CDR3 nucleotide sequence: TGCGCCAGCAGCTTGAGGCAGGGTAAGGGGAACACTGAAGCTTTCTTT.

The V and J genes are TRBV15 and TRBJ2-1, with TRBD1 identical over 8 bases. With 1 base clipped from V and 4 bases from J, the junction kept 15 bases outside the gene matches. This CDR3 has 19 residues. Germline CDR1 reads LNHNV; CDR2 reads YYDKDF (reference sequence). The CDR3 region is CATSRGGIGQGALYNEQFF. For the CDR3, the DNA is TGTGCCACCAGCAGAGGGGGAATTGGTCAGGGGGCTCTGTACAATGAGCAGTTCTTC.

The chain's CDR3 is CASSVGQSGTDTQYF. CDR3 bases: TGTGCCAGCAGCGTAGGACAGTCTGGGACAGATACGCAGTATTTT. This sequence joins TRBV9 and TRBJ2-3, with TRBD1 as a possible D gene (5 bases). Germline CDR1 is SGDLS and CDR2 is YYNGEE. V gave up 0 bases and J gave up 3 bases, with 11 bases separating them. The CDR3 totals 15 residues. Variable domain in full (rest from reference TRBV9 and TRBJ2-3): DSGVTQTPKHLITATGQRVTLRCSPRSGDLSVYWYQQSLDQGLQFLIQYYNGEERAKGNILERFSAQQFPDLHSELNLSSLELGDSALYFCASSVGQSGTDTQYFGPGTRLTVL.

The chain carries TRBV5-8 and TRBJ2-1; 12 bases match TRBD2. The CDR3 loop spans 14 amino acids. Trimming removed 2 bases from V and 7 bases from J; junction bases left unmatched: 1. The V gene's germline CDR1 is SGHTS and CDR2 YDEGEE. The CDR3 nucleotides are TGTGCCAGCAGCTTAGGACTAGCGGGGAATGAGCAGTTCTTC. Translating it yields CASSLGLAGNEQFF.

V and J are TRBV2 and TRBJ1-5, with 9 bases aligning to TRBD1. The V gene's germline CDR1 is SNHLY and CDR2 FYNNEI. The CDR3 sequence is 16 residues long. V was pared by 8 bases and J by 2 bases, with 10 bases of the junction left unmatched. CDR3 sequence: CASGGQGSTGNQPQHF. CDR3 coding DNA: TGTGCCAGCGGAGGACAGGGGAGCACGGGCAATCAGCCCCAGCATTTT.

The CDR3 bases are TGTGCCAGCAGTTACGGCTGGGGGCAAGGCTATGGCTACACCTTC. Encoded protein: CASSYGWGQGYGYTF. The chain combines TRBV6-5 with TRBJ1-2, with D possibly matching TRBD1 (6 bases). This CDR3 has 15 residues. With 2 bases removed from V and 4 bases from J, the gap between germline ends came to 14 bases. CDR1 is MNHEY and CDR2 is SVGAGI in the germline V gene.